This T cell receptor beta chain stems from a study of OX40 agonist ivuxolimab in advanced cancers. On the study more broadly: A male proportion of about 80% was recorded, with mean age roughly 60 years and range roughly 23 to 79.

Sequencing was performed with immunoSEQ multiplex PCR; in TCRdb, only in-frame clones are kept and a portion is missing. Here the sample spans fewer than 55,000 clones, 87% being singletons. The sample in question was CD4+ or CD8+ T cells sorted from blood, obtained in a trial of the OX40 agonist ivuxolimab. This clonotype originated in an adult with an advanced solid tumor such as melanoma, head and neck, liver or kidney cancer.

DNA of the CDR3: TGTGCCAGCAGCCAAGCCCTAAATGAGCAGTTCTTC. Its protein product is CASSQALNEQFF. The gene calls are TRBV4-2 and TRBJ2-1; D not resolved. This CDR3 region has 12 residues. Germline CDR1 reads LGHNA; CDR2 reads YNFKEQ. V lost 1 base to trimming and J lost 7 bases, with 5 bases between them.